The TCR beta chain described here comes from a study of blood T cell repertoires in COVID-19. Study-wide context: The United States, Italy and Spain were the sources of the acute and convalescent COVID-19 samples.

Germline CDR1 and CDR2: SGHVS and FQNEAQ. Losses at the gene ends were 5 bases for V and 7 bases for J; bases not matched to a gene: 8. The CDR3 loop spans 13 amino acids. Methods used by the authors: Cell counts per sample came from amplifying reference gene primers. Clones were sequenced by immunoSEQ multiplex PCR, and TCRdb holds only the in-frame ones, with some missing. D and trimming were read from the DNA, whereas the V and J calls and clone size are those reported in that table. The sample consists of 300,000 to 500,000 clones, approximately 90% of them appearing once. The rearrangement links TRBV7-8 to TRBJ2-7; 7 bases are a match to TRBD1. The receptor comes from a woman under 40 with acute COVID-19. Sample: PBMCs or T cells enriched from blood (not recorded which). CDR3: CASSAHGQVEQYF. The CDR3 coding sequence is TGTGCCAGCAGCGCCCACGGACAGGTTGAGCAGTACTTC.